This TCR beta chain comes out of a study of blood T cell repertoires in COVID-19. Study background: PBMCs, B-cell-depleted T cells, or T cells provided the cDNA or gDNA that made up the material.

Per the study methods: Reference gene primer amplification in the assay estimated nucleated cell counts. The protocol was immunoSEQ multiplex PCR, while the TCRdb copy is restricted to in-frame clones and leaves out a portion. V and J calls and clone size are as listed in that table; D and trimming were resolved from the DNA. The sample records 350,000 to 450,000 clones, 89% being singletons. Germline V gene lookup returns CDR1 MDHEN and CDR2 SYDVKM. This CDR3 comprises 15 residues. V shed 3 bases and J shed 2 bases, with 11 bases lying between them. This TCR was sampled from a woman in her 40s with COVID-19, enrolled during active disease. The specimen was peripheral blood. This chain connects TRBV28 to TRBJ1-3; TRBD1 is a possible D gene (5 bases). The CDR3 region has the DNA TGTGCCAGCAGTTTCCCAGGGATCGCTGGAAACACCATATATTTT. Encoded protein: CASSFPGIAGNTIYF.